This T cell receptor (beta chain) was obtained from a study of cytomegalovirus exposure and HLA in healthy donors. PCR was performed using 60 Vbeta and 13 Jbeta primers. TCRdb's copy holds only in-frame clones and misses some; the assay was immunoSEQ multiplex PCR. Among roughly 130,000 clones listed, about 82% were seen once. Findings of the study overall: The majority of TCR sequences were rare, yet some public TCRs appeared in many donors.

A remark on this clone: What it binds is not known.

This CDR3 has 15 amino acids. Germline assignment: CDR1 LNHDA and CDR2 SQIVND (reference sequence). The V end was cut by 7 bases, the J end by 0 bases, with 13 bases between. Likely unrecorded immune exposures existed in these nominally healthy donors. The gene calls are TRBV19 and TRBJ1-5, with TRBD1 as a possible D gene (6 bases). This sequence originates from a boy younger than 18 in good health and CMV-seronegative. Sequenced: PBMCs. CDR3 sequence (DNA): TGTGCCAGTATGGACAGTCACTATAGCAATCAGCCCCAGCATTTT. Translated: CASMDSHYSNQPQHF.